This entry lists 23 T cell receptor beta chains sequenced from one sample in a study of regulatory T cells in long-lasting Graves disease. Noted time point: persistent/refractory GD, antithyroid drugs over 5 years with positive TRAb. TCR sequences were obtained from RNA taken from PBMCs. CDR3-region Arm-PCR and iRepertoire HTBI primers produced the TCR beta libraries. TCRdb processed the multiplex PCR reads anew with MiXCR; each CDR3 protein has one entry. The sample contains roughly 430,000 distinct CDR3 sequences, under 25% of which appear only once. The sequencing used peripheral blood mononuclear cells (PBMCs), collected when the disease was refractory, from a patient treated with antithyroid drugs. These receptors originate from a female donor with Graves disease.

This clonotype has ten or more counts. The CDR3 sequence is CASSLDGRAGTSGGLTQYF. CDR3 nucleotides: TGTGCCAGCAGCTTAGATGGCAGGGCCGGGACTAGCGGGGGCCTGACCCAGTACTTC. This chain links TRBV11-2 with TRBJ2-5; TRBD2 matches at 14 bases. This CDR3 has 19 residues. The V and J ends lost 0 bases and 7 bases, in that order; junction bases with no gene match: 13. The germline V gene has CDR1 SGHAT and CDR2 FQNNGV.

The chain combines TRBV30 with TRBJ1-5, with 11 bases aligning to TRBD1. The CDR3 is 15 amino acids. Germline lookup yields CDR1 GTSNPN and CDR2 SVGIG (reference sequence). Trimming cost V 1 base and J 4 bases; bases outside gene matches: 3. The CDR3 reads CAWSAGTGGNQPQHF. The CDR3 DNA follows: TGTGCCTGGAGTGCCGGGACAGGGGGAAATCAGCCCCAGCATTTT.

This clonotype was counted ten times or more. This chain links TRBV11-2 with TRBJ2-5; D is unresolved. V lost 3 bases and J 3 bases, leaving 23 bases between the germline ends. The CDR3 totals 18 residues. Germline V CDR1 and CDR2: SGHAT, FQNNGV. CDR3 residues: CASSFWSIRDRRKETQYF. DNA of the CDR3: TGTGCCAGCAGCTTTTGGTCTATTCGAGACCGACGCAAAGAGACCCAGTACTTC.

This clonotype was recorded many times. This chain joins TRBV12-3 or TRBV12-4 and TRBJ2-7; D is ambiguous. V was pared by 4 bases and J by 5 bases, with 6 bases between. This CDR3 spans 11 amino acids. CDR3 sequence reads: CASSSYDEQYF. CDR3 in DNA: TGTGCCAGCAGTTCCTACGACGAGCAGTACTTC.

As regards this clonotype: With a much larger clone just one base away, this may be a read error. CDR3 in amino acids: CASTPRRSPSSYEQYF. The CDR3 bases are TGTGCCAGCACTCCCAGACGGAGTCCTAGCTCCTACGAGCAGTACTTC. The chain uses TRBV6-1 and TRBJ2-7; D uncertain. The V and J ends lost 7 bases and 0 bases respectively, with 19 bases between them. The CDR3 totals 16 residues. The V gene's germline CDR1 is MNHNS and CDR2 SASEGT.

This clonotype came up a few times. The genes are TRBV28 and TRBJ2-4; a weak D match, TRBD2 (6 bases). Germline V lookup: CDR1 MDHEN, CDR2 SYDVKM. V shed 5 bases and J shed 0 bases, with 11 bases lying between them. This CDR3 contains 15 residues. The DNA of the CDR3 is TGTGCCAGCAGTACTCCGGAGGGAGCCAAAAACATTCAGTACTTC. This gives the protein CASSTPEGAKNIQYF. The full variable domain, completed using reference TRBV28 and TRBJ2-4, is DVKVTQSSRYLVKRTGEKVFLECVQDMDHENMFWYRQDPGLGLRLIYFSYDVKMKEKGDIPEGYSVSREKKERFSLILESASTNQTSMYLCASSTPEGAKNIQYFGAGTRLSVL.

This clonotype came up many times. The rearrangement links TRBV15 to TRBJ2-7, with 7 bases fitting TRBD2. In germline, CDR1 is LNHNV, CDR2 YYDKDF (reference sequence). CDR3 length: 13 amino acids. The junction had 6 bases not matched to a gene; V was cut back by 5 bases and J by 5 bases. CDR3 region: CATSGSTSNEQYF. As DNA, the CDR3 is TGTGCCACCAGCGGGTCGACTAGCAACGAGCAGTACTTC.

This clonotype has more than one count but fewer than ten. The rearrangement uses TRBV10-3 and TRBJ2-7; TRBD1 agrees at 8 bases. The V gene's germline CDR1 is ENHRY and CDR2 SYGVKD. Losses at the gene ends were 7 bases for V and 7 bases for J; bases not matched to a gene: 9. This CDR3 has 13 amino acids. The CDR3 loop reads CAIMSQGAMEQYF. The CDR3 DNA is TGTGCCATCATGTCCCAGGGGGCCATGGAGCAGTACTTC.

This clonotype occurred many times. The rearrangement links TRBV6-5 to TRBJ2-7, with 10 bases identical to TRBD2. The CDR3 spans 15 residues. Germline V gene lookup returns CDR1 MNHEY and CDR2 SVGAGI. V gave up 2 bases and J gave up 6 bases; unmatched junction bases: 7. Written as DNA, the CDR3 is TGTGCCAGCAGTTACACCTCTAGCGGGAGCTTCGAGCAGTACTTC. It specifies CASSYTSSGSFEQYF.

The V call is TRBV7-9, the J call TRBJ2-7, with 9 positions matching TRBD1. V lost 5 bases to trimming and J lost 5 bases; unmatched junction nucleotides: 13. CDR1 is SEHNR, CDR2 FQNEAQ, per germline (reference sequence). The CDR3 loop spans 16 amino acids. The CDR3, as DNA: TGTGCCAGCAGCGCCTGGCTTGGACAGGGGAACGACGAGCAGTACTTC. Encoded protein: CASSAWLGQGNDEQYF.

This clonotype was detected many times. Written as DNA, the CDR3 is TGCGCCAGCAGCAAAGACAGGGGCGGAACTGAAGCTTTCTTT. Its protein is CASSKDRGGTEAFF. The V gene is TRBV5-1, the J gene TRBJ1-1; TRBD1 matches at 8 bases. The CDR3 has 14 amino acids. The V segment lost 4 bases and the J segment 5 bases; nucleotides outside the gene matches: 7. Per germline, CDR1 SGHRS and CDR2 YFSETQ. Together with reference TRBV5-1 and TRBJ1-1, the CDR3 gives the full variable domain: KAGVTQTPRYLIKTRGQQVTLSCSPISGHRSVSWYQQTPGQGLQFLFEYFSETQRNKGNFPGRFSGRQFSNSRSEMNVSTLELGDSALYLCASSKDRGGTEAFFGQGTRLTVV.

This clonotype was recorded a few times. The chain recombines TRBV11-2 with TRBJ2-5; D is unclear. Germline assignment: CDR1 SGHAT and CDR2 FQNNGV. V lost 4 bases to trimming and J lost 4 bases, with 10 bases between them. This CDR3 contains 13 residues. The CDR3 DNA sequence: TGTGCCAGCAGCTCCGGGCTCTTAGAGACCCAGTACTTC. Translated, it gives CASSSGLLETQYF.

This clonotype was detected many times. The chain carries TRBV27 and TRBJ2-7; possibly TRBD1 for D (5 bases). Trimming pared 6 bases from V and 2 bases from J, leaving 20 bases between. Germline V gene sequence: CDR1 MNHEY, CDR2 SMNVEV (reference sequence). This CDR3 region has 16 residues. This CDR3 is CASSPWVGVLTYEQYF. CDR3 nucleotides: TGTGCCAGCAGCCCCTGGGTAGGGGTGTTAACCTACGAGCAGTACTTC.

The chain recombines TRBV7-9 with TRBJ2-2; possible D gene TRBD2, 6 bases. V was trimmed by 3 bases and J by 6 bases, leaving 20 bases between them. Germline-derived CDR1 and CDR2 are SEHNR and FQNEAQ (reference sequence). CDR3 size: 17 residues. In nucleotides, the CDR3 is TGTGCCAGCAGCTTTTCGTGGAACGGACTAAAGTCCGGGGAGCTGTTTTTT. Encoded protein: CASSFSWNGLKSGELFF.

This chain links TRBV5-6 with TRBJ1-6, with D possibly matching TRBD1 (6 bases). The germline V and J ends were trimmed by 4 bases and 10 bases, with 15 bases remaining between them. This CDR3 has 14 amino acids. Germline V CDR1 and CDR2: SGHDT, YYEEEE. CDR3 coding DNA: TGTGCCAGCAGCCAGGACAGTCGGGTCTCACCCCTCCACTTT. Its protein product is CASSQDSRVSPLHF. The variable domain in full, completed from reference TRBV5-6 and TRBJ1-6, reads DAGVTQSPTHLIKTRGQQVTLRCSPKSGHDTVSWYQQALGQGPQFIFQYYEEEERQRGNFPDRFSGHQFPNYSSELNVNALLLGDSALYLCASSQDSRVSPLHFGNGTRLTVT.

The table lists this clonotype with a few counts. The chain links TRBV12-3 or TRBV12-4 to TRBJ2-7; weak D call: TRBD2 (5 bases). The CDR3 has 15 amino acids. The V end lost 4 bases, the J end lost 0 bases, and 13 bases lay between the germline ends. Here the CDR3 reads CASSSRLGSSYEQYF. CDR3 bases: TGTGCCAGCAGTTCACGACTGGGGAGCTCCTACGAGCAGTACTTC.

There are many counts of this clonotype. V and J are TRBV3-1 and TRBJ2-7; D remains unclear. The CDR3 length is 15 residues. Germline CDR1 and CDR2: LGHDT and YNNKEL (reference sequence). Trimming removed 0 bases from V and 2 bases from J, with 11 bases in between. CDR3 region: CASSQDPGQAYEQYF. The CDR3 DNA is TGTGCCAGCAGCCAAGATCCCGGCCAGGCCTACGAGCAGTACTTC.

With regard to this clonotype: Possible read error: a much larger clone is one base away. This chain's CDR3 is CAWTGGDGGYTF. CDR3 in DNA: TGTGCCTGGACTGGGGGAGACGGAGGCTACACCTTC. The chain carries TRBV30 and TRBJ1-2; TRBD1 is a possible D gene (5 bases). Between the trimmed V and J ends, which lost 4 bases and 8 bases, there was a span of 14 bases. Per the germline V gene, CDR1 is GTSNPN and CDR2 is SVGIG (reference sequence). This CDR3 is 12 amino acids long.

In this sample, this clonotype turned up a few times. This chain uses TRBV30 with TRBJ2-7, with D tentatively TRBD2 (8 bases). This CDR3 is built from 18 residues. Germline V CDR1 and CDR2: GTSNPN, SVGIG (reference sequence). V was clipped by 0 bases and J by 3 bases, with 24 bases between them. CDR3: CAWSVDRVQREWVYEQYF. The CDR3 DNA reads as TGTGCCTGGAGTGTAGACAGGGTACAGCGGGAGTGGGTCTACGAGCAGTACTTC.

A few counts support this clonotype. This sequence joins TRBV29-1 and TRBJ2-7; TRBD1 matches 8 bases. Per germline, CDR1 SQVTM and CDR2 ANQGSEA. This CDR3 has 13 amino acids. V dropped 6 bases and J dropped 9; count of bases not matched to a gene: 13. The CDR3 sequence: CSVLQGEAFGQYF. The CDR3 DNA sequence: TGCAGCGTGCTACAGGGGGAAGCTTTCGGGCAGTACTTC.

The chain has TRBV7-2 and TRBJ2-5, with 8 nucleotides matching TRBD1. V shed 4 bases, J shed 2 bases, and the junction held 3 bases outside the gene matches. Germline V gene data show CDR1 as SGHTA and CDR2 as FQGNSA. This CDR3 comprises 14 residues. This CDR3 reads CASSWTGLQETQYF. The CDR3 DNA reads TGTGCCAGCAGCTGGACAGGGTTACAAGAGACCCAGTACTTC.

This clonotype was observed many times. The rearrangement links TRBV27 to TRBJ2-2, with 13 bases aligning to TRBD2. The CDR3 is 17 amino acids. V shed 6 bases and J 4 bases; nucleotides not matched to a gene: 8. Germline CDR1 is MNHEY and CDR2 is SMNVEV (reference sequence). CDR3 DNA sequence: TGTGCCAGCAGATCAGGACTAGCGGGAGCGGGCACCGGGGAGCTGTTTTTT. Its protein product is CASRSGLAGAGTGELFF.

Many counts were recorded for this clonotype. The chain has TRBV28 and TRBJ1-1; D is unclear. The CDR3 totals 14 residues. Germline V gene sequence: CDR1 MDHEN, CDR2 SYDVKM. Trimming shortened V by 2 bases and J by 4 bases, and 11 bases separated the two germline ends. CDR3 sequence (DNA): TGTGCCAGCAGTTTAGGAGGTCATGGCACTGAAGCTTTCTTT. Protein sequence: CASSLGGHGTEAFF.